The subject of this entry is one T cell receptor beta chain. The junction shows a germline mismatch at one end, possibly a read error. The sample comes from a study of OX40 agonist ivuxolimab in advanced cancers. Using immunoSEQ multiplex PCR, the repertoire was profiled, and TCRdb retains in-frame clones only, with some absent. The data show some 60,000 clones, 87% seen once. This clonotype was sampled from an adult with an advanced solid tumor such as melanoma, head and neck, liver or kidney cancer. The sample here was CD4+ or CD8+ T cells sorted from blood, taken in a trial of the OX40 agonist ivuxolimab.

CDR3 in amino acids: CASSEANAEAFF. The CDR3 nucleotides read TGTGCCAGCAGTGAGGCGAACGCTGAAGCTTTCTTT. The genes are TRBV2 and TRBJ1-1; D is undetermined. CDR3 length equals 12 residues. Germline lookup yields CDR1 SNHLY and CDR2 FYNNEI.